The present TCR beta chain was sequenced within a study of CXCR3 chemokines and chemotherapy response in bladder cancer (dated 2022 in TCRdb). As for the study more broadly: The study examined whether intratumoral CXCR3 chemokine system activity predicted chemotherapy response in human bladder cancer.

The library was produced with PCR. TCRdb names Illumina HiSeq 2500 as the instrument used. TCRdb applied fastp at Q25 and MiXCR to the public reads, then kept only in-frame beta chains. Rows matching on CDR3 protein sequence are summarized as one entry with the most common DNA and genes. This sample has about 2,300 distinct CDR3 sequences in its table, and 6.5% to 8% of those were observed once. In total, the top ten clones hold roughly 29% of the sample. As a fraction of the sample, this clonotype is large (0.1 to 1%). Its binding antigen is unknown. No base-level quality is on record; no much larger clone is a single base apart. The germline V gene sets CDR1 to MNHNS and CDR2 to SASEGT. Trimming at the junction amounts to 2 bases on V and 0 bases on J, and the germline ends lie 10 bases apart. Taken from cysteine to phenylalanine, the CDR3 has 16 residues. The sequence is cut down to CDR3 DNA, 48 bases in frame from base 1.

This sample was obtained from a patient whose treatment included neoadjuvant chemotherapy. This TCR derives from a human donor with bladder cancer that responded to neoadjuvant chemotherapy. The chain couples TRBV6-1 to TRBJ1-4; the D gene is unclear. Read as DNA, the sequence is TGTGCCAGCAGTGAATGGTTGGGCACAACTAATGAAAAACTGTTTTTT. It is translated as CASSEWLGTTNEKLFF.